The 23 T cell receptor beta chains given below trace back to one sample, sequenced in a study of shared clonotypes between healthy human individuals. Clones were read by immunoSEQ multiplex PCR, and TCRdb kept only the in-frame ones, dropping some. Of roughly 2.4 million clones in the sample, approximately 96% were seen once. The source material was naive CD4+ T cells sorted from blood. Regarding subset: CD45RA+ positively selected. The source of these receptors is a man between 18 and 35 years old in good health.

Details on this clone: Distinct nucleotide sequences in the sample also encode this CDR3. The gene calls are TRBV11-3 and TRBJ2-5; D uncertain. This CDR3 is 12 amino acids long. Germline-derived CDR1 and CDR2 are SGHNT and YENEEA. Trimming took 3 bases from V and 5 from J, leaving 7 bases between them. The CDR3 loop is CASSLTGETQYF. CDR3 sequence (DNA): TGTGCCAGCAGCTTGACGGGTGAGACCCAGTACTTC.

J is TRBJ2-5 and V is TRBV2; D is undetermined. The CDR3 contains 12 residues. V gave up 6 bases and J gave up 5 bases, with 10 bases separating them. CDR1 and CDR2 from the germline V gene are SNHLY and FYNNEI. In nucleotides, the CDR3 is TGTGCCAGCAGGGATAACGGGGAGACCCAGTACTTC. Translating gives CASRDNGETQYF.

This chain joins TRBV9 and TRBJ2-3; TRBD2 aligns across 9 bases. The CDR3 length is 17 residues. V was pared by 0 bases and J by 2 bases, with 7 bases of the junction left unmatched. Germline values: CDR1 SGDLS, CDR2 YYNGEE. The chain's CDR3 is CASSVGSGGTYTDTQYF. The CDR3, as DNA: TGTGCCAGCAGCGTAGGGAGCGGGGGGACCTACACAGATACGCAGTATTTT.

The chain has TRBV4-1 and TRBJ2-6; D is unresolved. The CDR3 runs to 18 residues. The V gene's germline CDR1 is MGHRA and CDR2 YSYEKL. Trimming took 2 bases from V and 1 from J, leaving 15 bases between them. This chain's CDR3 is CASSQQTPSSSGANVLTF. In nucleotides, the CDR3 is TGCGCCAGCAGCCAACAGACTCCCAGCTCTTCTGGGGCCAACGTCCTGACTTTC.

The chain combines TRBV5-1 with TRBJ2-7; TRBD2 agrees at 7 bases. Germline CDR1 and CDR2: SGHRS and YFSETQ. Germline trimming cut 5 bases from V and 5 bases from J; bases unmatched to any gene: 13. This CDR3 has 15 amino acids. CDR3: CASRPPGLLPHEQYF. The CDR3 nucleotides are TGCGCCAGCAGACCGCCGGGACTACTTCCCCACGAGCAGTACTTC.

The chain couples TRBV28 to TRBJ1-2; D might be TRBD1 (5 bases). Germline V gene lookup returns CDR1 MDHEN and CDR2 SYDVKM. This CDR3 spans 13 amino acids. The V and J ends lost 3 bases and 6 bases respectively, with 11 bases between them. This CDR3 is CASSFSGGNGYTF. The CDR3, as DNA: TGTGCCAGCAGTTTTAGCGGGGGGAATGGCTACACCTTC.

Comment on this clone: The same CDR3 is also encoded by other DNA sequences in this sample. The V call is TRBV9, the J call TRBJ2-2; TRBD1 is a possible D gene (6 bases). The CDR3 contains 16 residues. Trimming cost V 0 bases and J 2 bases, with 11 bases left between them. The germline gives CDR1 SGDLS, CDR2 YYNGEE. CDR3 sequence (DNA): TGTGCCAGCAGCGTAGGGGCAGGGGCCAACACCGGGGAGCTGTTTTTT. Translation gives CASSVGAGANTGELFF.

For the CDR3, the DNA is TGTGCCAGCAGCTTCGGACAGGGACAAGACACCATATATTTT. Protein sequence: CASSFGQGQDTIYF. The rearrangement joins TRBV5-4 to TRBJ1-3; 8 bases map to TRBD1. V shed 2 bases, J shed 8 bases, and the junction held 6 bases outside the gene matches. CDR1 SGHNT and CDR2 YYREEE come from the germline V gene (reference sequence). The CDR3 extends over 14 amino acids.

A single count supports this clone. This specimen includes other DNA sequences encoding the same CDR3. V is TRBV7-2 and J is TRBJ2-2; no clear D gene. This CDR3 has 13 residues. Trimming stripped 0 bases from V and 5 bases from J, with 4 bases between. Germline V gene data show CDR1 as SGHTA and CDR2 as FQGNSA. The CDR3 nucleotides read TGTGCCAGCAGCTTAGCCCCAACCGGGGAGCTGTTTTTT. It encodes CASSLAPTGELFF.

This chain joins TRBV6-1 and TRBJ1-2, with D possibly TRBD1 on 6 matching bases. Trimming removed 2 bases from V and 4 bases from J, with 14 bases in between. This CDR3 region has 15 residues. The germline CDR1 and CDR2 sequences are MNHNS and SASEGT. The CDR3 reads CASSEIGGRGYGYTF. For the CDR3, the DNA is TGTGCCAGCAGTGAAATTGGGGGGCGCGGCTATGGCTACACCTTC.

The chain uses TRBV5-4 and TRBJ2-2, with D tentatively TRBD1 or TRBD2 (6 bases each). This CDR3 region has 15 residues. Germline CDR1 reads SGHNT; CDR2 reads YYREEE (reference sequence). Trimming removed 1 base from V and 5 bases from J, with 12 bases in between. For the CDR3, the DNA is TGTGCCAGCAGCTTGCCTACAGGGAGGACCGGGGAGCTGTTTTTT. Translated: CASSLPTGRTGELFF.

This chain connects TRBV28 to TRBJ1-5; 7 nucleotides line up with TRBD1. Trimming cost V 5 bases and J 7 bases; bases outside gene matches: 14. Germline V gene sequence: CDR1 MDHEN, CDR2 SYDVKM. The CDR3 sequence is 16 residues long. The CDR3 DNA follows: TGTGCCAGCAGTCCTAGCAGCGACAGGGCAGGCCAGCCCCAGCATTTT. Translating gives CASSPSSDRAGQPQHF.

This chain uses TRBV4-2 with TRBJ1-4; the match to TRBD1 covers 7 bases. After removal of 3 bases from V and 1 base from J, the junction contained 11 bases not matched to a gene. In germline, CDR1 is LGHNA, CDR2 YNFKEQ. There are 18 residues in the CDR3. The CDR3 reads CASSHFGGQGETNEKLFF. In DNA form, the CDR3 reads TGTGCCAGCAGCCACTTCGGAGGGCAGGGGGAAACTAATGAAAAACTGTTTTTT.

This clone was recorded once. V gene TRBV12-1 combines with J gene TRBJ2-5; the D call of TRBD2 is as the table states it, not checked on the DNA. TRBV12-1 is reported as a pseudogene. This CDR3 contains 17 residues. In DNA, the CDR3 is TGTGCCAGCAGCTCCGCAGGACGAGCGGGGGACCAAGAGACCCAGTACTTC. It is translated as CASSSAGRAGDQETQYF.

J is TRBJ2-5 and V is TRBV7-9; 8 bases align to TRBD2. Trimming took 5 bases from V and 5 from J; bases not matched to a gene: 13. This CDR3 is 16 amino acids long. The germline gives CDR1 SEHNR, CDR2 FQNEAQ (reference sequence). The DNA of the CDR3 is TGTGCCAGCAGCCAGTCTCCGGGACTAGTCGGGGAGACCCAGTACTTC. Translating gives CASSQSPGLVGETQYF.

The chain uses TRBV4-1 and TRBJ1-4, with a weak D call TRBD1 (6 bases). The CDR3 length is 19 residues. Germline loops: CDR1 MGHRA, CDR2 YSYEKL. Trimming left V 0 bases short and J 0 bases short, with 17 bases between. The CDR3 loop is CASSQDPSQGKATNEKLFF. In nucleotides, the CDR3 is TGCGCCAGCAGCCAAGATCCTTCCCAGGGGAAGGCAACTAATGAAAAACTGTTTTTT.

With respect to this clone: Within the sample, other DNA sequences also encode this same CDR3. Written as DNA, the CDR3 is TGTGCCAGCAGCGTAGGTGCAACTAATGAAAAACTGTTTTTT. Translating it yields CASSVGATNEKLFF. J is TRBJ1-4 and V is TRBV9; D gene uncertain. V was shortened by 0 bases and J by 0 bases, with 3 bases between the two germline ends. Germline V gene data show CDR1 as SGDLS and CDR2 as YYNGEE. The CDR3 sequence is 14 residues long.

This clone was seen once. The V call is TRBV9, the J call TRBJ1-6; the D gene is possibly TRBD1 (5 bases). This CDR3 region has 16 residues. The V end lost 0 bases, the J end lost 9 bases, and 16 bases lay between the germline ends. Germline loops: CDR1 SGDLS, CDR2 YYNGEE. The CDR3 sequence: CASSVGGPGKSSPLHF. Here the CDR3 DNA reads TGTGCCAGCAGCGTAGGGGGTCCAGGGAAGAGTTCACCCCTCCACTTT.

The gene calls are TRBV5-4 and TRBJ2-2, with unresolved D. V was trimmed by 5 bases and J by 8 bases, leaving 16 bases between them. The CDR3 is made up of 14 amino acids. Germline V gene sequence: CDR1 SGHNT, CDR2 YYREEE (reference sequence). CDR3 region: CASSSRPGKGELFF. DNA for the CDR3: TGTGCCAGCAGTTCTCGGCCCGGCAAGGGGGAGCTGTTTTTT.

The J gene is TRBJ1-2, the V gene TRBV6-5, with D hard to call. The ends were cut back, 7 bases at V and 4 bases at J, with 10 bases in the middle. The CDR3 loop spans 12 amino acids. Germline assignment: CDR1 MNHEY and CDR2 SVGAGI. CDR3 in amino acids: CASTSSGYGYTF. In DNA, the CDR3 is TGTGCCAGCACTAGTTCGGGCTATGGCTACACCTTC.

J is TRBJ2-1 and V is TRBV18; maybe TRBD2 (6 bases). Deletions cut 8 bases from V and 3 bases from J, with 17 bases between. Germline CDR1 reads KGHSH; CDR2 reads LQKENI. This CDR3 has 15 residues. CDR3 DNA: TGTGCCAGCGATTCCGAGTGGGGACTCTACAATGAGCAGTTCTTC. Protein: CASDSEWGLYNEQFF.

The genes are TRBV28 and TRBJ1-4, with TRBD1 identical over 7 bases. The CDR3 contains 15 residues. V shed 2 bases, J shed 2 bases, and the junction held 2 bases outside the gene matches. Germline V lookup: CDR1 MDHEN, CDR2 SYDVKM. The CDR3 coding sequence is TGTGCCAGCAGTTTACCACAGGGGACTAATGAAAAACTGTTTTTT. Its translation is CASSLPQGTNEKLFF.

This chain connects TRBV14 to TRBJ1-4; D unresolved. V was pared by 1 base and J by 13 bases, with 19 bases between. CDR3 size: 15 residues. CDR1 and CDR2 (germline): SGHDN, FVKESK. CDR3 sequence reads: CASSQVGSKSAGLFF. The DNA for the CDR3 is TGTGCCAGCAGCCAAGTTGGGTCGAAGAGTGCTGGACTGTTTTTT.